The text below deals with one TCR beta chain. Its antigen is currently not known. No base-level quality is on record; no much larger clone is a single base apart. The data were obtained in a study of blood T cell repertoires in COVID-19 (dated by TCRdb to 2018 to 2020). About the full investigation: The collaborator samples originated in the United States, Italy and Spain and spanned the acute and convalescent phases of COVID-19. The repertoires were made available in a free public database intended to serve as a resource for research on the immune response to SARS-CoV-2. HLA class I and class II types, where available, came from metadata supplied by the sample provider rather than from assay-based typing. The dataset comprised deeply sampled blood TCRbeta repertoires from subjects exposed to, actively infected with, or recovered from COVID-19. The prospective study material was composed of cDNA or gDNA derived from T cells, B-cell-depleted T cells, or PBMCs. A de-identified subject ID, COVID-19 status, age in years and sex were almost always included in the sample metadata. Samples were obtained from the ongoing ImmuneRACE study (first 160 participants) and from roughly 1,300 subjects provided by 6 global collaborators. The study at large found these results: Clinical and demographic metadata were provided uncurated, with the amount varying by source and participant.

The immunoSEQ Assay, a bias-controlled multiplex PCR, was used to amplify TCRbeta CDR3 regions from genomic DNA. In the authors' own workflow: The number of nucleated cells in each sample was estimated by amplification of reference gene primers within the assay. Sequence reads were collapsed and filtered to measure the absolute abundance of every unique TCRbeta CDR3 rearrangement. For each sample, productive Simpson clonality was calculated as the square root of Simpson's diversity index across productive rearrangements. Sourced from immuneACCESS, this table was stored by TCRdb with only in-frame sequences that have V and J called. A share of the clones is absent; for the studies checked, an unresolved V gene accounts for under half, and the remainder has no known explanation. V and J calls and clone size are copied from that table; D and trimming were computed from the DNA. Within this sample are 200,000 to 250,000 clones, with 80% to 90% of them counted one time only. The ten largest clones take up 2.9% of the sample.

A second Seattle source provided samples from volunteer blood donors who had recovered from COVID-19. The collaborating institutions used their own protocols to collect whole blood in K2EDTA tubes. For TCRbeta analysis, collaborators shipped samples as frozen whole blood, isolated PBMCs, or DNA extracted from either of those sample types. Sequencing input: peripheral blood. This TCR was sampled from a man in his fifties who had recovered from COVID-19.

The CDR3 region reads CASSSPGTSNTEAFF. The DNA is TGTGCCAGCAGCTCCCCTGGGACTTCGAACACTGAAGCTTTCTTT. The sequence joins TRBV28 to TRBJ1-1; the D gene is possibly TRBD1, with 5 bases matching. Taken from cysteine to phenylalanine, the CDR3 has 15 residues. Here the CDR3 DNA is all that survives: 45 bases in frame from base 1. At the junction V is shortened by 6 bases and J by 1 base, with 15 bases in between. The germline V gene yields MDHEN for CDR1 and SYDVKM for CDR2.